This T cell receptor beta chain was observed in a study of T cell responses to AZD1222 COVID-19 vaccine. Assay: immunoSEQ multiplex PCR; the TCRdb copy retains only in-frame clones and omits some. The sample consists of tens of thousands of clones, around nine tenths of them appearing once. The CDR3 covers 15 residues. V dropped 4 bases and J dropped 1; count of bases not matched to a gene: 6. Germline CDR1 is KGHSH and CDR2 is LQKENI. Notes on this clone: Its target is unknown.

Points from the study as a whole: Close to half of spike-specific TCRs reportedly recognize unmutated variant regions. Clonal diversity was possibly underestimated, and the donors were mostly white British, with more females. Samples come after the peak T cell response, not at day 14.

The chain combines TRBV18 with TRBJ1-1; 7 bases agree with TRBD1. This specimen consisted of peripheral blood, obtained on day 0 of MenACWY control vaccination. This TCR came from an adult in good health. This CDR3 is CASSQDRQGNTEAFF. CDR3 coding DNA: TGTGCCAGCTCACAGGATAGACAGGGGAACACTGAAGCTTTCTTT.